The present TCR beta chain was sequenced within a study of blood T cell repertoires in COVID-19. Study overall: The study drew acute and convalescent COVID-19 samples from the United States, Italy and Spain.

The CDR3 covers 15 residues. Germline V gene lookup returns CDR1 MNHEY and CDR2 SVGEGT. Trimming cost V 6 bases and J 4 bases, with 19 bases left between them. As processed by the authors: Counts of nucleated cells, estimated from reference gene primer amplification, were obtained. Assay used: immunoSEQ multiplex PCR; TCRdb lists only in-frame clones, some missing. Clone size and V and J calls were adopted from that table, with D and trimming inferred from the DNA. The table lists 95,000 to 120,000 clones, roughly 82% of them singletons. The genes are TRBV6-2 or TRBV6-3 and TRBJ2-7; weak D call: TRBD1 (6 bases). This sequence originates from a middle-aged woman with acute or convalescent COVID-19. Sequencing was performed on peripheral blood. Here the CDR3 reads CASSPGTFLVYEQYF. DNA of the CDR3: TGTGCCAGCAGCCCCGGGACATTCCTCGTATACGAGCAGTACTTC.